These 9 T cell receptor beta chains originate from one sample sequenced in a study of cytomegalovirus exposure and HLA in healthy donors. Only in-frame clones appear in the TCRdb table, and some are missing; sequencing was by immunoSEQ multiplex PCR. The sample lists approximately 140,000 clones; around 85% were seen once. Sequenced material: PBMCs. These receptors all come from a man between 18 and 35 years old in good health and CMV-seronegative.

The rearrangement joins TRBV5-1 to TRBJ1-3; D might be TRBD1 (6 bases). Germline-derived CDR1 and CDR2 are SGHRS and YFSETQ. The CDR3 length is 16 residues. The germline V and J ends were trimmed by 3 bases and 0 bases, with 13 bases remaining between them. The DNA for the CDR3 is TGCGCCAGCAGCTCTGCAGGGGCCCGCTCTGGAAACACCATATATTTT. It codes for CASSSAGARSGNTIYF.

A few counts support this clone. This chain connects TRBV5-4 to TRBJ2-2; weak D call: TRBD1 (6 bases). Per germline, CDR1 SGHNT and CDR2 YYREEE (reference sequence). The CDR3 is 15 residues long. V was shortened by 5 bases and J by 4 bases, with 15 bases between the two germline ends. The CDR3: CASRAGTLSTGELFF. In DNA form, the CDR3 reads TGTGCCAGCAGGGCCGGGACACTAAGCACCGGGGAGCTGTTTTTT.

In this sample, this clone turned up a few times. This chain joins TRBV28 and TRBJ1-1; tentatively, D is TRBD1 (6 bases). The CDR3 loop spans 13 amino acids. The germline V and J ends were trimmed by 6 bases and 3 bases, with 11 bases remaining between them. Germline-derived CDR1 and CDR2 are MDHEN and SYDVKM. The CDR3 loop is CASRNRAYTEAFF. The CDR3 bases are TGTGCCAGCAGGAACAGGGCTTACACTGAAGCTTTCTTT.

The V gene is TRBV6-5, the J gene TRBJ2-2; 8 positions agree with TRBD1. The germline V gene has CDR1 MNHEY and CDR2 SVGAGI. The CDR3 runs 15 residues. Trimming removed 5 bases from V and 3 bases from J; junction bases left unmatched: 5. The CDR3 DNA follows: TGTGCCAGCAGTGGCGCGACAGGGGACACCGGGGAGCTGTTTTTT. This encodes CASSGATGDTGELFF.

The J gene is TRBJ2-1, the V gene TRBV28; no reliable D call. V was clipped by 4 bases and J by 0 bases, with 19 bases between them. The CDR3 loop spans 18 amino acids. Germline assignment: CDR1 MDHEN and CDR2 SYDVKM. The CDR3 reads CASSSQSAWPSSYNEQFF. CDR3 sequence (DNA): TGTGCCAGCAGTTCCCAGAGCGCCTGGCCGAGCTCCTACAATGAGCAGTTCTTC.

The chain uses TRBV19 and TRBJ2-6; 8 positions agree with TRBD1. Germline V gene sequence: CDR1 LNHDA, CDR2 SQIVND (reference sequence). The CDR3 totals 16 residues. V was pared by 3 bases and J by 2 bases, with 3 bases of the junction left unmatched. As DNA, the CDR3 is TGTGCCAGTAGTATCGCAGGGGGCCCTGGGGCCAACGTCCTGACTTTC. Residues: CASSIAGGPGANVLTF.

The rearrangement links TRBV9 to TRBJ2-2, with a weak D call TRBD1 (6 bases). This CDR3 spans 13 amino acids. Deletions cut 1 base from V and 8 bases from J, with 9 bases between. In germline, CDR1 is SGDLS, CDR2 YYNGEE. CDR3 bases: TGTGCCAGCAGCGTAACAGGGACGGGGGAGCTGTTTTTT. Translation: CASSVTGTGELFF.

As for this clone: This could be a read error, since a much larger clone is one nucleotide away. The sample contains more than one DNA sequence encoding this CDR3. The chain combines TRBV6-1 with TRBJ1-2; possibly TRBD1 for D (6 bases). The germline V gene has CDR1 MNHNS and CDR2 SASEGT. The CDR3 contains 13 residues. The CDR3 bases are TGTGCCAGCAGTGCCTCGACAGGCTATGGCTATACCTTC. Its translation: CASSASTGYGYTF.

This sequence joins TRBV9 and TRBJ1-1, with 9 bases identical to TRBD1. This CDR3 region has 14 residues. The V and J ends lost 0 bases and 4 bases, in that order; junction bases with no gene match: 1. CDR1 is SGDLS, CDR2 YYNGEE, per germline. The CDR3 coding sequence is TGTGCCAGCAGCGTAGGACAGGGGGTCACTGAAGCTTTCTTT. Amino acids: CASSVGQGVTEAFF.